The 2 T cell receptor beta chains below were found in one sample sequenced in a study of T cell repertoires in cytomegalovirus infection. These receptors have no identified antigens. TCRdb redid the calling of the reads with MiXCR, one entry per CDR3 protein. Here the sample spans approximately 910,000 distinct CDR3 sequences, around 32% being singletons. Sequenced here: cultured CD8+ T cells from PBMCs, sampled from culture after CMV antigen stimulation. The source of these receptors is a human donor in good health (CMV status not recorded). Some clones in this sample may be carry-over from other donors' samples.

V is TRBV5-6 and J is TRBJ1-5; D call uncertain. Deletions cut 2 bases from V and 0 bases from J, with 18 bases between. This CDR3 spans 18 amino acids. The germline V gene encodes CDR1 SGHDT and CDR2 YYEEEE. Here the CDR3 reads CASSFQTPSGDSNQPQHF. CDR3 nucleotide sequence: TGTGCCAGCAGCTTTCAGACACCGAGTGGCGATAGCAATCAGCCCCAGCATTTT.

The chain joins TRBV4-1 to TRBJ2-1; 7 bases align to TRBD2. CDR1 is MGHRA, CDR2 YSYEKL, per germline. The CDR3 runs 15 residues. Germline trimming cut 0 bases from V and 6 bases from J; bases unmatched to any gene: 5. The CDR3, as DNA: TGCGCCAGCAGCCAAGAAGGGAGGGTAGGCAATGAGCAGTTCTTC. It codes for CASSQEGRVGNEQFF.